This entry lists 21 T cell receptor beta chains sequenced from one sample in a study of radiation and T cells in renal cell carcinoma. Documented treatment: 15 Gy SBRT to primary tumor, nephrectomy 4 weeks later. TCRdb's table, derived via immunoSEQ multiplex PCR, lists solely in-frame clones and lacks some. This table holds 15,000 to 20,000 clones, around 50% found once. Sequences were derived from tumor tissue, sampled from a patient whose treatment included radiotherapy and nephrectomy. The receptors here all came from a man aged 45 to 65 with renal cell carcinoma.

The chain is built from TRBV9 and TRBJ1-3, with TRBD1 matching 8 bases. The germline V gene encodes CDR1 SGDLS and CDR2 YYNGEE. J was trimmed by 2 bases and V by 3 bases; bases with no gene match: 4. CDR3 length equals 15 residues. This chain's CDR3 is CASSAGDRPGNTIYF. CDR3 in DNA: TGTGCCAGCAGCGCCGGGGACAGGCCTGGAAACACCATATATTTT.

The chain employs TRBV5-5 and TRBJ1-3; no reliable D call. CDR1 is SGHKS, CDR2 YYEKEE, per germline (reference sequence). The CDR3 contains 16 residues. The V gene lost 3 bases and the J gene lost 4 bases, with 17 bases spanning the gap. CDR3 DNA: TGTGCCAGCAGCTATCCTAGTGGGGTGGACGGAAACACCATATATTTT. It codes for CASSYPSGVDGNTIYF.

About this clone: Additional DNA sequences in this sample encode the identical CDR3. The CDR3 nucleotides read TGTGCCAGCAGCTTCCGGACAGGGGAGCAGTTCTTC. Encoded protein: CASSFRTGEQFF. The chain employs TRBV11-2 and TRBJ2-1; TRBD1 matches at 8 bases. CDR3 length: 12 amino acids. The germline gives CDR1 SGHAT, CDR2 FQNNGV. The ends lost 3 bases at V and 10 bases at J; junction bases unmatched: 2.

This clone was observed a few times. V usage is TRBV4-2 and J usage is TRBJ2-7, with 10 nucleotides matching TRBD2. V lost 1 base and J lost 0; bases outside the gene matches: 0. The CDR3 runs to 15 residues. The germline V gene has CDR1 LGHNA and CDR2 YNFKEQ. The CDR3 nucleotides read TGTGCCAGCAGCCAAGGACTAGCGGGCTCCTACGAGCAGTACTTC. It translates to CASSQGLAGSYEQYF.

This chain joins TRBV4-1 and TRBJ1-2, with a possible D match to TRBD1 (6 bases). Trimming pared 0 bases from V and 4 bases from J, leaving 15 bases between. Per the germline V gene, CDR1 is MGHRA and CDR2 is YSYEKL. The CDR3 runs to 16 residues. The CDR3 nucleotides are TGCGCCAGCAGCCAAGACCCGGCAGGGGACGTCTATGGCTACACCTTC. Its translation: CASSQDPAGDVYGYTF.

This sequence joins TRBV7-9 and TRBJ1-4; TRBD1 agrees at 7 bases. After removal of 4 bases from V and 7 bases from J, the junction contained 3 bases not matched to a gene. This CDR3 has 13 residues. CDR1 and CDR2 (germline): SEHNR, FQNEAQ (reference sequence). CDR3 sequence: CASSSRGREKLFF. In nucleotides, the CDR3 is TGTGCCAGCAGCTCGAGGGGGCGTGAAAAACTGTTTTTT.

This chain links TRBV6-5 with TRBJ2-7, with no clear D. Germline V gives CDR1 MNHEY, CDR2 SVGAGI. The CDR3 spans 11 residues. The V end lost 6 bases, the J end lost 6 bases, and 9 bases lay between the germline ends. CDR3 in DNA: TGTGCCAGCAGGGCAGGCGCCGAGCAGTACTTC. It yields the protein CASRAGAEQYF.

This clone was counted once. The CDR3 is CASSVGLSRTYNSPLHF. In nucleotides, the CDR3 is TGTGCCAGTAGTGTCGGACTATCCAGAACCTATAATTCACCCCTCCACTTT. The chain links TRBV19 to TRBJ1-6; D is uncertain. The germline gives CDR1 LNHDA, CDR2 SQIVND (reference sequence). This CDR3 comprises 17 residues. Trimming cost V 5 bases and J 2 bases, with 16 bases left between them.

This clone was seen a handful of times. J is TRBJ1-5 and V is TRBV9; D is perhaps TRBD1 (6 bases). CDR3 length: 15 residues. V lost 4 bases and J 2 bases, leaving 13 bases between the germline ends. Per the germline V gene, CDR1 is SGDLS and CDR2 is YYNGEE. The CDR3 is CASSREGGRNQPQHF. DNA of the CDR3: TGTGCCAGCAGCAGGGAAGGGGGTCGCAATCAGCCCCAGCATTTT.

V usage is TRBV7-2 and J usage is TRBJ1-2; D gene unclear. CDR3 size: 13 residues. CDR1 and CDR2 from the germline V gene are SGHTA and FQGNSA. V shed 6 bases and J shed 8 bases, with 16 bases lying between them. CDR3 protein: CASSPSGIGGYTF. Here the CDR3 DNA reads TGTGCCAGCAGTCCCAGTGGAATCGGGGGCTACACCTTC.

By share, this clone ranks as medium-sized (0.01 to 0.1%). This chain joins TRBV27 and TRBJ2-1; 9 nucleotides agree with TRBD2. With V trimmed by 2 bases and J by 2 bases, 1 base remained unmatched. The CDR3 spans 15 residues. Germline V gives CDR1 MNHEY, CDR2 SMNVEV (reference sequence). DNA for the CDR3: TGTGCCAGCAGTTTAATAGCGGGAGCCTACAATGAGCAGTTCTTC. Protein product: CASSLIAGAYNEQFF.

The CDR3 region is CASSLGQTGYHYEQYF. DNA for the CDR3: TGTGCCAGCAGCTTAGGCCAAACTGGGTATCACTACGAGCAGTACTTC. The genes are TRBV13 and TRBJ2-7; D gene ambiguous. V was pared by 0 bases and J by 3 bases, with 15 bases between. Per germline, CDR1 PRHDT and CDR2 FYEKMQ (reference sequence). The length of the CDR3 is 16 residues.

This clone is labeled as medium-sized. CDR3 protein: CASIPDVTYEQYF. The CDR3 DNA sequence: TGTGCCAGCATCCCGGACGTAACCTACGAGCAGTACTTC. The chain carries TRBV6-1 and TRBJ2-7; D remains unclear. V lost 7 bases and J lost 2, with 12 bases in between. The CDR3 loop spans 13 amino acids. Per the germline V gene, CDR1 is MNHNS and CDR2 is SASEGT.

The chain has TRBV5-1 and TRBJ2-7, with 13 bases matching TRBD2. Trimming cost V 4 bases and J 6 bases; bases outside gene matches: 7. The CDR3 sequence is 15 residues long. Germline loops: CDR1 SGHRS, CDR2 YFSETQ. CDR3 protein: CASSRTSGSFSEQYF. The CDR3 coding sequence is TGCGCCAGCAGCCGGACTAGCGGGAGCTTCAGCGAGCAGTACTTC.

This clone has just a few counts. Other nucleotide sequences from this sample produce the same CDR3. This chain links TRBV7-2 with TRBJ1-2; TRBD1 matches 7 bases. Germline assignment: CDR1 SGHTA and CDR2 FQGNSA. This CDR3 region has 13 residues. V gave up 4 bases and J gave up 5 bases; unmatched junction bases: 4. The CDR3 spells CASSSDRRYGYTF. The CDR3, as DNA: TGTGCCAGCAGCTCGGACAGGAGGTATGGCTACACCTTC.

The rearrangement links TRBV6-1 to TRBJ2-1; 9 bases are a match to TRBD1. The ends lost 10 bases at V and 8 bases at J; junction bases unmatched: 9. Germline values: CDR1 MNHNS, CDR2 SASEGT. CDR3 length: 13 amino acids. The CDR3 loop is CATGDRAGDEQFF. The CDR3 nucleotides are TGTGCCACCGGGGACAGGGCTGGGGATGAGCAGTTCTTC.

The chain uses TRBV29-1 and TRBJ2-5; tentative D call: TRBD2 (5 bases). Trimming removed 5 bases from V and 4 bases from J, with 11 bases in between. Germline V gene data show CDR1 as SQVTM and CDR2 as ANQGSEA. This CDR3 is built from 12 residues. CDR3 sequence reads: CSVILVVETQYF. The CDR3 DNA reads as TGCAGCGTTATACTAGTTGTAGAGACCCAGTACTTC.

This clone is categorized as medium-sized. The rearrangement joins TRBV30 to TRBJ1-2; D gene ambiguous. CDR1 is GTSNPN and CDR2 is SVGIG in the germline V gene (reference sequence). V shed 0 bases and J shed 2 bases, with 10 bases lying between them. The CDR3 totals 14 residues. The CDR3 nucleotides read TGTGCCTGGAGTGTACCAGCAGGCAACTATGGCTACACCTTC. Translating it yields CAWSVPAGNYGYTF.

CDR3 sequence reads: CSVVGSGNTIYF. The CDR3 nucleotides read TGCAGCGTTGTCGGCTCTGGAAACACCATATATTTT. The chain employs TRBV29-1 and TRBJ1-3; D ambiguous. With 4 bases removed from V and 0 bases from J, the gap between germline ends came to 4 bases. CDR3 length: 12 amino acids. Germline assignment: CDR1 SQVTM and CDR2 ANQGSEA. Full variable domain (remainder filled in from reference TRBV29-1 and TRBJ1-3): SAVISQKPSRDICQRGTSLTIQCQVDSQVTMMFWYRQQPGQSLTLIATANQGSEATYESGFVIDKFPISRPNLTFSTLTVSNMSPEDSSIYLCSVVGSGNTIYFGEGSWLTVV.

The chain has TRBV10-3 and TRBJ1-4; TRBD1 matches 8 bases. J was trimmed by 6 bases and V by 6 bases; bases with no gene match: 9. Germline CDR1 ENHRY, CDR2 SYGVKD. The CDR3 is 15 amino acids. The CDR3 protein is CAISQPTTGDEKLFF. In DNA, the CDR3 is TGTGCCATCAGCCAACCCACGACAGGGGATGAAAAACTGTTTTTT.

In regard to this clone: Its ends do not fully match the called genes, so a read error is possible. This rearrangement joins TRBV7-2 to TRBJ2-3; D possibly corresponds to TRBD1 (6 bases). CDR1 is SGHTA, CDR2 FQGNSA, per germline. The CDR3 totals 15 residues. CDR3 residues: CASTLGGLGTDTQYF. CDR3 coding DNA: TGTGCCAGCACCTTAGGGGGTTTGGGAACAGATACGCAGTATTTT.